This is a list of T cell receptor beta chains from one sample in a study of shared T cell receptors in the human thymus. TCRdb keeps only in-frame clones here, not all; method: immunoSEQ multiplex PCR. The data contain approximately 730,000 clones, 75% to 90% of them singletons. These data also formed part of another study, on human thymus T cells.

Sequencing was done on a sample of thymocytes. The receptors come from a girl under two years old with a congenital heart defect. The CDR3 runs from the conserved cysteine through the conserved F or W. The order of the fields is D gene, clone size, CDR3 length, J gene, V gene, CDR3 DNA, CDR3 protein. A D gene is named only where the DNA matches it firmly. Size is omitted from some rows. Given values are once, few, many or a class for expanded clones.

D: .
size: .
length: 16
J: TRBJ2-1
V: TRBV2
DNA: TGTGCCAGCAGTGAAGCTGTGGGGGGCTCCTACAATGAGCAGTTCTTC
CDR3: CASSEAVGGSYNEQFF

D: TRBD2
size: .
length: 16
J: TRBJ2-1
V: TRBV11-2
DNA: TGTGCCAGCAGCCTAAATGTAAGGACTAGCCGGTATGAGCAGTTCTTC
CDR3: CASSLNVRTSRYEQFF

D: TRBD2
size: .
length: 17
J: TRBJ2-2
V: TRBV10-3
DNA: TGTGCCATCAGTGTGGTAGCGGGGGGGACGGACACCGGGGAGCTGTTTTTT
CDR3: CAISVVAGGTDTGELFF

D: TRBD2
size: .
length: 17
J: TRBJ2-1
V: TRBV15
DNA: TGTGCCACCAGCGTCGCATGGCGGGGGGAAAGCAACAATGAGCAGTTCTTC
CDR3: CATSVAWRGESNNEQFF

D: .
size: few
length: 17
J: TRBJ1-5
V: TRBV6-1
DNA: TGTGCCAGCAGTGAACCGGACAGACTACCCCGCGATCAGCCCCAGCATTTT
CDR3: CASSEPDRLPRDQPQHF

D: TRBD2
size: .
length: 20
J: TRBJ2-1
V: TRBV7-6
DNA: TGTGCCAGCAGCTTAGACCCCGGGACTAGCGGGGGGTTATCCTACAATGAGCAGTTCTTC
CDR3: CASSLDPGTSGGLSYNEQFF

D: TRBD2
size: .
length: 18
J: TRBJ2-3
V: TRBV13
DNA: TGTGCCAGCAGCCTCCTTCCGGGACTAGCGGGGAAGCCAGATACGCAGTATTTT
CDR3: CASSLLPGLAGKPDTQYF

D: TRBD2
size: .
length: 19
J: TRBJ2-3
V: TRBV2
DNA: TGTGCCAGCAGACCCACTAGCGGGGGGGCATCTTGGGGAACAGATACGCAGTATTTT
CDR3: CASRPTSGGASWGTDTQYF

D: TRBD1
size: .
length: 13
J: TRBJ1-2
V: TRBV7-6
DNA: TGTGCCAGCAGCGTACAGGGGAAAGATGGCTACACCTTC
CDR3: CASSVQGKDGYTF

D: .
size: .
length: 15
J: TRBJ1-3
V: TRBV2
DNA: TGTGCCAGCAGCCCGATGGCAGTCTCTGGAAACACCATATATTTT
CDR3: CASSPMAVSGNTIYF

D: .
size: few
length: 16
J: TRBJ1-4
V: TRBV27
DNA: TGTGCCAGCAGTTTACTCAGGGGTTCAACTAATGAAAAACTGTTTTTT
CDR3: CASSLLRGSTNEKLFF

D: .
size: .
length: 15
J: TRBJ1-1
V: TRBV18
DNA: TGTGCCAGCTCCCAAGACAGAATCCCCTACACTGAAGCTTTCTTT
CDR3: CASSQDRIPYTEAFF

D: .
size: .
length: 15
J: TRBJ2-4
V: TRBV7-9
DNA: TGTGCCAGCAGCTCTACAGGTGAAGACAAAAACATTCAGTACTTC
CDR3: CASSSTGEDKNIQYF

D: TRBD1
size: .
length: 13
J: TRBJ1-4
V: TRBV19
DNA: TGTGCCAGTCAGGGACAGATTAATGAAAAACTGTTTTTT
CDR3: CASQGQINEKLFF

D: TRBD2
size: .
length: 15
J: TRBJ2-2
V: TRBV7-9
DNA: TGTGCCAGCAGCCGCGGGGGGGTCTGGACCGGGGAGCTGTTTTTT
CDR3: CASSRGGVWTGELFF

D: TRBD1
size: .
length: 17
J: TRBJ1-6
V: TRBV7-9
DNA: TGTGCCAGCAGTCAAGGGACAGGGAAGGAAAATAATTCACCCCTCCACTTT
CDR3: CASSQGTGKENNSPLHF

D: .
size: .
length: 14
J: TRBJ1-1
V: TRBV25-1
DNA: TGTGCCAGCAGTGCCAGGGGTGTCGTCACTGAAGCTTTCTTT
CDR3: CASSARGVVTEAFF

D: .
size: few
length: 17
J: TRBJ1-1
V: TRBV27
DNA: TGTGCCAGCAGTTGTACCGGCGACAGACCTAAGAACACTGAAGCTTTCTTT
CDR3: CASSCTGDRPKNTEAFF

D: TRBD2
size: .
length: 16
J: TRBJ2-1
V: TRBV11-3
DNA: TGTGCCAGCAGCTTCGGACTAGCGGGGGCCCGGGATGAGCAGTTCTTC
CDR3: CASSFGLAGARDEQFF

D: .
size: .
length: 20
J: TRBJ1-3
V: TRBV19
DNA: TGTGCCAGTAGTATTTCCTCCAACAGGGCTGCTGCGTTGGCTGGAAACACCATATATTTT
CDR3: CASSISSNRAAALAGNTIYF

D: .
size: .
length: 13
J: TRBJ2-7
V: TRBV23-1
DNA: TGCGCCAGCAGGTCTCCTAGCTCCTACGAGCAGTACTTC
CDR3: CASRSPSSYEQYF

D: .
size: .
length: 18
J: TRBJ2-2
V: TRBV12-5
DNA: TGTGCTAGTGCCTTCCGGGGGGCCGGCTCCTCTAACACCGGGGAGCTGTTTTTT
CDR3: CASAFRGAGSSNTGELFF

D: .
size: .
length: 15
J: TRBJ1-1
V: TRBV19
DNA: TGTGCCAGTAGTACCCCTTCTAGACCGAACACTGAAGCTTTCTTT
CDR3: CASSTPSRPNTEAFF

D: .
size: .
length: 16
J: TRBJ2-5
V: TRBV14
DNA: TGTGCCAGCAGCCGGCGCCGACTTGGTCGTAAAGAGACCCAGTACTTC
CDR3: CASSRRRLGRKETQYF

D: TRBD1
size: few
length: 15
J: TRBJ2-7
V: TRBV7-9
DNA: TGTGCCAGCAGCTTGGGACAGGGTAATTACCACGAGCAGTACTTC
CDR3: CASSLGQGNYHEQYF

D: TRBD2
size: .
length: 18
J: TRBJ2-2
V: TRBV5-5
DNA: TGTGCCAGCGCTTCGCACCAGATATTAGCGGGGGGGGCCGGGGAGCTGTTTTTT
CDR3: CASASHQILAGGAGELFF

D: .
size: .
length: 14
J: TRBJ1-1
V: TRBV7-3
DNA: TGTGCCAGCAGCTTAAGCGGTACAGGGACTGAAGCTTTCTTT
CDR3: CASSLSGTGTEAFF

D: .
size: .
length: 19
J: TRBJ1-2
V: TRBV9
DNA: TGTGCCAGCAGCGCAGCCCCTTCGGACAGCTCCTTACCTCCCTATGGCTACACCTTC
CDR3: CASSAAPSDSSLPPYGYTF

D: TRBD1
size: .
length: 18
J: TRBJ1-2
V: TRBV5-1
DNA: TGCGCCAGCAGCCGGATAAGAGTCCCCAGGGGGGCGAACTATGGCTACACCTTC
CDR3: CASSRIRVPRGANYGYTF

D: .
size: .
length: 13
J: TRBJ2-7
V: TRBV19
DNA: TGTGCCAGTAATTGGAGAAGAGGCTACGAGCAGTACTTC
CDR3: CASNWRRGYEQYF

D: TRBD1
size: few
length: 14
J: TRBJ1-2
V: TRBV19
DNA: TGTGCCAGCTCAGGGGGGTTTACAAACTATGGCTACACCTTC
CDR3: CASSGGFTNYGYTF

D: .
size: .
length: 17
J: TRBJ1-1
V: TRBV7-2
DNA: TGTGCCAGCAGCTTGGAGGGGCAGCCCCCTGAGAACACTGAAGCTTTCTTT
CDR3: CASSLEGQPPENTEAFF

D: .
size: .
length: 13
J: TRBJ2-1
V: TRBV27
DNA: TGTGCCAGCAGTTTATCGAGGGACAATGAGCAGTTCTTC
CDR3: CASSLSRDNEQFF

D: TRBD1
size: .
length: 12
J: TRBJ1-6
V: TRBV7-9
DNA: TGTGCCAGCAGCGACAGGGATTCACCCCTCCACTTT
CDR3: CASSDRDSPLHF

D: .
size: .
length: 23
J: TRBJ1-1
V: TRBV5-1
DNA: TGCGCCAGCAGCTCACTCAGACAGGTGGGTGCAGGGAACTCCCTTAGGATGAACACTGAAGCTTTCTTT
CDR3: CASSSLRQVGAGNSLRMNTEAFF

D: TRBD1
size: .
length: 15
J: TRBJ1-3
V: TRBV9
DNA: TGTGCCAGCAGCGTATCAGGGGGCGCCGGAAACACCATATATTTT
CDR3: CASSVSGGAGNTIYF

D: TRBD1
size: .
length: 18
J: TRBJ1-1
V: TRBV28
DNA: TGTGCCAGCAGTTTATGCTTCTCCGGGACAGGTATTACCACTGAAGCTTTCTTT
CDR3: CASSLCFSGTGITTEAFF

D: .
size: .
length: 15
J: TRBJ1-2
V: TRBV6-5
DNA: TGTGCCAGCAGTTACTCGAGGGGACTAAACTATGGCTACACCTTC
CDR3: CASSYSRGLNYGYTF

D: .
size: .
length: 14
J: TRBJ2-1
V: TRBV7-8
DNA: TGTGCCAGCAGCTTAGCGCTAGACTACAATGAGCAGTTCTTC
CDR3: CASSLALDYNEQFF

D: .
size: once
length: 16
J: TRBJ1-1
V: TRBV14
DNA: TGTGCCAGCAGCCAAGAGCCGGGGGGGGTGGACACTGAAGCTTTCTTT
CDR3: CASSQEPGGVDTEAFF

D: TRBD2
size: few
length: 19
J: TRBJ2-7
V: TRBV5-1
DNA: TGCGCCAGCAGCACGAGCAGGGGACTAGCGGGGGGAATAGACTACGAGCAGTACTTC
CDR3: CASSTSRGLAGGIDYEQYF

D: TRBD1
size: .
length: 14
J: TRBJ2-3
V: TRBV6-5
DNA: TGTGCCAGCGCTGCGGGACAGGGCACAGATACGCAGTATTTT
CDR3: CASAAGQGTDTQYF

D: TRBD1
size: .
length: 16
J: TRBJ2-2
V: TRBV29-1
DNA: TGCAGCGTTGGCCCTCGACAGGGCCGGCGCACCGGGGAGCTGTTTTTT
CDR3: CSVGPRQGRRTGELFF

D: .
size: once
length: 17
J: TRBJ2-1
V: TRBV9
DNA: TGTGCCAGCAGCCTAACCCCGGGACTTGGCTCCTACAATGAGCAGTTCTTC
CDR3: CASSLTPGLGSYNEQFF

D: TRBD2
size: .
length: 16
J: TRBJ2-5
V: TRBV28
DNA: TGTGCCAGCCCACCCGGATTAGCGGGGGTGGGGGAGACCCAGTACTTC
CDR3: CASPPGLAGVGETQYF

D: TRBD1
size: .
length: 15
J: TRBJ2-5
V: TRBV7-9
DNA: TGTGCCAGCAGGTTAACAGGGGGCCTGGGAGAGACCCAGTACTTC
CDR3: CASRLTGGLGETQYF

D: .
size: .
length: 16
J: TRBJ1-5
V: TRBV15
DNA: TGTGCCACCAGCGGCCGAAAACCGGGAAAGAATCAGCCCCAGCATTTT
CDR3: CATSGRKPGKNQPQHF

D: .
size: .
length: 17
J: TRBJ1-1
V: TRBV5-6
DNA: TGTGCCAGCAGCTCCGGGGAGGGAGGGAGGGCTGGCACTGAAGCTTTCTTT
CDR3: CASSSGEGGRAGTEAFF